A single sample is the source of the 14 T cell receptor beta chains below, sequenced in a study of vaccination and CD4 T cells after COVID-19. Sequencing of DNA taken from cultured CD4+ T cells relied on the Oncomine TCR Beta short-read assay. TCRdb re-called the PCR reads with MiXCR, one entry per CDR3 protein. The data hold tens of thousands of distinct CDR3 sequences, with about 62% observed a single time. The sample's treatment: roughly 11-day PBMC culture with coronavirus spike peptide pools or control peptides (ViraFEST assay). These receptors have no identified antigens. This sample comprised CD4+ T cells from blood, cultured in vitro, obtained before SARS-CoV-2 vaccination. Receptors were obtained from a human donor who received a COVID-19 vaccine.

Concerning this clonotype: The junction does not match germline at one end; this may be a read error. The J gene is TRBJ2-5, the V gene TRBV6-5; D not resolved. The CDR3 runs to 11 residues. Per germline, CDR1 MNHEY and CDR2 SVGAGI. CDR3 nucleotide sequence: TGTGCCAGCAGTTACCATGAGACCCAGTACTTC. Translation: CASSYHETQYF.

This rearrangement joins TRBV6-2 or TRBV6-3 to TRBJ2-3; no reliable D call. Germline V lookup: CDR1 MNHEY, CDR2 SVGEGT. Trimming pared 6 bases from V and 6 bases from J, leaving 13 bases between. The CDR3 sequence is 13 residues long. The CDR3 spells CASRGLWVDTQYF. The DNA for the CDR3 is TGTGCCAGCAGAGGGCTCTGGGTGGATACGCAGTATTTT.

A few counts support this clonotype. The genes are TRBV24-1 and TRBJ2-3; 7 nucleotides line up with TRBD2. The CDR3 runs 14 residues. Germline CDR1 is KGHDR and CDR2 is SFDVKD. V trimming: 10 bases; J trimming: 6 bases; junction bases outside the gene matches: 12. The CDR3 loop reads CATGGGGAMDTQYF. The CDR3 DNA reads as TGTGCCACGGGCGGCGGGGGAGCGATGGATACGCAGTATTTT.

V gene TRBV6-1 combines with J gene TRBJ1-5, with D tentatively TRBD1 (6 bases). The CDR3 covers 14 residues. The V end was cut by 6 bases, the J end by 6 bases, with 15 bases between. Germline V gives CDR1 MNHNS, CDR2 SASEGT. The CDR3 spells CASRDTGLTQPQHF. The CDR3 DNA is TGTGCCAGCAGAGATACAGGGTTAACTCAGCCCCAGCATTTT.

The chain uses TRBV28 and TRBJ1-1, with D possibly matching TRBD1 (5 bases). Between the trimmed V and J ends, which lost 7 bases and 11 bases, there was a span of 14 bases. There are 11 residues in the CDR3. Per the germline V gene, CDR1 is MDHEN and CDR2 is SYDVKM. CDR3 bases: TGTGCCAGCACCCTCCAGGGCGGCGCTTTCTTT. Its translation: CASTLQGGAFF.

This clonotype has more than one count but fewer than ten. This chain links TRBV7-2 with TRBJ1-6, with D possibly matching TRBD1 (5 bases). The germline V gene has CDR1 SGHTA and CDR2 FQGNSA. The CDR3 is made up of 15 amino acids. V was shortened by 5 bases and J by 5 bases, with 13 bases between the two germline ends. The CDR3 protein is CASSRGDGDNSPLHF. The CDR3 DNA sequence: TGTGCCAGCAGCAGAGGGGACGGTGATAATTCACCCCTCCACTTT.

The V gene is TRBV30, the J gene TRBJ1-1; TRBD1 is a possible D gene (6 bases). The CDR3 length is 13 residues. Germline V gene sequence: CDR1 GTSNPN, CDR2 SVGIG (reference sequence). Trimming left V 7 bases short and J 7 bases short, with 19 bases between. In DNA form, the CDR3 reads TGTGCCTCCCCGAAGGGGGGAGGTGATGAAGCTTTCTTT. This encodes CASPKGGGDEAFF.

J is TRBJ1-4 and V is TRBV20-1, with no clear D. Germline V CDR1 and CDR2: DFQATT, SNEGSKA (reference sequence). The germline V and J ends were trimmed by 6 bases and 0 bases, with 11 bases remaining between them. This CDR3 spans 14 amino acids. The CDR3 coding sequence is TGCAGTGCCAGACCAGGTGCAACTAATGAAAAACTGTTTTTT. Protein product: CSARPGATNEKLFF.

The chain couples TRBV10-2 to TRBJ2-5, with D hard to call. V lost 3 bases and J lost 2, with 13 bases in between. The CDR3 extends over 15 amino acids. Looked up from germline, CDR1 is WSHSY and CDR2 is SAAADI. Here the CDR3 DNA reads TGCGCCAGCAGTGATAAGGACCATCCACAAGAGACCCAGTACTTC. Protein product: CASSDKDHPQETQYF.

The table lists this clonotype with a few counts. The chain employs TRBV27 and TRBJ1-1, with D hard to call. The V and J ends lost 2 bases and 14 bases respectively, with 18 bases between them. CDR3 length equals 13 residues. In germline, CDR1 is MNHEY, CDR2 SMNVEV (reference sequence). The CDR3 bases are TGTGCCAGCAGTTTAGGGTGGAGTCAAACTGTGTTCTTT. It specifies CASSLGWSQTVFF.

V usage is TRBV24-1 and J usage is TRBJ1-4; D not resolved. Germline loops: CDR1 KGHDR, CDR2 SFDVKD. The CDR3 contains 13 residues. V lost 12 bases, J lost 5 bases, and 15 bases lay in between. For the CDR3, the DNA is TGTGCCGTAACGGGGAGATTCAATGAAAAACTGTTTTTT. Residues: CAVTGRFNEKLFF.

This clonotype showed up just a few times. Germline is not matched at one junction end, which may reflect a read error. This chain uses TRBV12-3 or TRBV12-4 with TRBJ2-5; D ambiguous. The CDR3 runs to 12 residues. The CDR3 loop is CASSLGLETQYF. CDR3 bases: TGTGCCAGCAGCTTAGGGTTAGAGACCCAGTACTTC.

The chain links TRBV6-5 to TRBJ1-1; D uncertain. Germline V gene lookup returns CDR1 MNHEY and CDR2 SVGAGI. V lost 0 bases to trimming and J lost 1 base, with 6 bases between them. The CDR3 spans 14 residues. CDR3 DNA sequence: TGTGCCAGCAGTTACTCGCCAGGGAACACTGAAGCTTTCTTT. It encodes CASSYSPGNTEAFF.

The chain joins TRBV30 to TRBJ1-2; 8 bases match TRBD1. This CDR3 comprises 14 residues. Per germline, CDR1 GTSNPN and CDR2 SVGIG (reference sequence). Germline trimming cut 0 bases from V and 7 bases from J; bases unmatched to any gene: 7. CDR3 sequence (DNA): TGTGCCTGGAGTGTCGGCCAGGGGGCGCCTGGCTACACCTTC. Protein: CAWSVGQGAPGYTF. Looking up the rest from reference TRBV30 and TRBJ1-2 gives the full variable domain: SQTIHQWPATLVQPVGSPLSLECTVEGTSNPNLYWYRQAAGRGLQLLFYSVGIGQISSEVPQNLSASRPQDRQFILSSKKLLLSDSGFYLCAWSVGQGAPGYTFGSGTRLTVV.